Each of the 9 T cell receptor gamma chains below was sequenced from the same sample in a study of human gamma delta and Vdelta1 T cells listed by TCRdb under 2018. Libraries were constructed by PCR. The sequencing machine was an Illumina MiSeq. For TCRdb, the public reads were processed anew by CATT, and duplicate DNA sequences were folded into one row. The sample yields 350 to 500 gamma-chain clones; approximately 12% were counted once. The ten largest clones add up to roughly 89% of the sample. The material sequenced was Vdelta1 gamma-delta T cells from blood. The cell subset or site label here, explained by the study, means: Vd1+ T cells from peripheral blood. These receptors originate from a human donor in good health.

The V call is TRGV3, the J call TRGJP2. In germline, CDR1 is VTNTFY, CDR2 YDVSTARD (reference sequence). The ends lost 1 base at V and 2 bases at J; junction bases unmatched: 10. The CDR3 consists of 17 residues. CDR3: CATWDSSALSSDWIKTF. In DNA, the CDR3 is TGTGCCACCTGGGACAGTTCAGCACTCAGTAGTGATTGGATCAAGACGTTT.

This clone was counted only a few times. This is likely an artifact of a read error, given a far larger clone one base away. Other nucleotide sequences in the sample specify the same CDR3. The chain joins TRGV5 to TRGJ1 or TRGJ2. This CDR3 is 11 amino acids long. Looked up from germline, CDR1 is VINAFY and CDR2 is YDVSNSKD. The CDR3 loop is CATWFYYKKLF. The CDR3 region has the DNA TGTGCCACCTGGTTTTATTATAAGAAACTATTT.

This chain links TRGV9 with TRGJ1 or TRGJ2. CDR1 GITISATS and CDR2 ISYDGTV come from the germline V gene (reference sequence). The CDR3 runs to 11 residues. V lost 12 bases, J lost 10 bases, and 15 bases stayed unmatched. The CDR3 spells CAGWDDRKKLF. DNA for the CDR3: TGTGCCGGGTGGGATGACCGAAAGAAACTCTTT.

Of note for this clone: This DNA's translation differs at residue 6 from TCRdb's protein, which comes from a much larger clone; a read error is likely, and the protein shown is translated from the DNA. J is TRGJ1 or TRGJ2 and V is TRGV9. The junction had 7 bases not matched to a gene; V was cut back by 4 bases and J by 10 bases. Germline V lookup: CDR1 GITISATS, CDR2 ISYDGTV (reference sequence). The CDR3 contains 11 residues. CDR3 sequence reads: CALWENRKKLF. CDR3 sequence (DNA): TGTGCCTTGTGGGAAAACCGAAAGAAACTCTTT.

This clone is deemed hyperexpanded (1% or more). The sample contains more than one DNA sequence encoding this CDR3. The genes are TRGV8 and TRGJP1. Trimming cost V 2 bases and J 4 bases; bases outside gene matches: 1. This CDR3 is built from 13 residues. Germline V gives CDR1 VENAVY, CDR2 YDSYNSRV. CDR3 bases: TGTGCCACCTGGGATAACACTGGTTGGTTCAAGATATTT. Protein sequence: CATWDNTGWFKIF.

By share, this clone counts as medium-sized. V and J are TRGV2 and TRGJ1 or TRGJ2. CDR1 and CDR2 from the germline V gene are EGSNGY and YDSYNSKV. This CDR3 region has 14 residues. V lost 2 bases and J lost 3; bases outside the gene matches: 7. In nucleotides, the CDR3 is TGTGCCACCTGGGACGAGCGTCTTTATTATAAGAAACTCTTT. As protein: CATWDERLYYKKLF.

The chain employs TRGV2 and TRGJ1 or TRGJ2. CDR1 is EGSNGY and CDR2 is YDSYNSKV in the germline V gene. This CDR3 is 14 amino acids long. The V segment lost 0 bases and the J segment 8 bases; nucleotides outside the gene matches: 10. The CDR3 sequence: CATWDGPRRDKKLF. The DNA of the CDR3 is TGTGCCACCTGGGACGGGCCAAGGAGGGATAAGAAACTCTTT.

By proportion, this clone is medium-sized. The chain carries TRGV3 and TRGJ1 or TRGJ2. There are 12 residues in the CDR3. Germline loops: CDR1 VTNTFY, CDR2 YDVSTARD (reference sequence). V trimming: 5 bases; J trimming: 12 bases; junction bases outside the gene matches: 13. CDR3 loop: CATWARGRLKLF. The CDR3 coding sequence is TGTGCCACCTGGGCCCGGGGGAGGCTGAAACTCTTT.

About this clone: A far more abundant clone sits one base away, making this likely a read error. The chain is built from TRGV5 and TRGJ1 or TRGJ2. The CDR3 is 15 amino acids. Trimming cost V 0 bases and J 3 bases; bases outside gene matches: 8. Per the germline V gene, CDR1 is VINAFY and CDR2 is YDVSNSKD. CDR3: CATWDRPTAYYKKLF. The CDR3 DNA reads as TGTGCCACCTGGGACAGGCCCACCGCTTATTATAAGAAACTCTTT.